This T cell receptor beta chain was captured in a study of cytomegalovirus exposure and HLA in healthy donors. The CDR3 contains 12 residues. Germline V lookup: CDR1 SGHRS, CDR2 YFSETQ. The V gene end was trimmed by 3 bases and the J gene end by 7 bases; junction bases not matched to a gene: 3. Separate from the approximately 700-subject first cohort was the 120-subject validation cohort, to which the donors belonged. Assay: immunoSEQ multiplex PCR; the TCRdb copy retains only in-frame clones and omits some. This table holds about 150,000 clones, about 87% found once. Findings of the study overall: For most TCR sequences rarity was the rule, although some public TCRs occurred in many donors. The authors listed 164 TCR beta chains as cytomegalovirus-associated. A few chains tied to CMV proved CMV antigen-specific in vitro.

This clone came up a few times. The antigen is unknown. The TCR was taken from a woman aged 30 to 39 in good health and CMV-seropositive. This chain uses TRBV5-1 with TRBJ1-2, with TRBD1 identical over 7 bases. The sequencing input was PBMCs. This CDR3 is CASSSQGGGYTF. The CDR3 DNA follows: TGCGCCAGCAGCTCCCAGGGGGGTGGCTACACCTTC.